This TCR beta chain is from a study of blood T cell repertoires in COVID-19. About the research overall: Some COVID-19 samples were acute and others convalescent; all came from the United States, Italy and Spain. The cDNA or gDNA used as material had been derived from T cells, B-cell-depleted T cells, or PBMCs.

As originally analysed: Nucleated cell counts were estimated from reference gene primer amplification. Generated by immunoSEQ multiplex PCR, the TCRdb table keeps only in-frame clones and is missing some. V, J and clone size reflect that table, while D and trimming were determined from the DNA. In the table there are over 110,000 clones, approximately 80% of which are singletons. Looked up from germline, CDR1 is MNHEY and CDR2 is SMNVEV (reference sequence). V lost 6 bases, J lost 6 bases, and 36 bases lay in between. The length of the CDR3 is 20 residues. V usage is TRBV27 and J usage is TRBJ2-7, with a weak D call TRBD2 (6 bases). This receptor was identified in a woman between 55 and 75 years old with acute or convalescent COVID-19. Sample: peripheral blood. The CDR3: CASSPRLGGISTRIYLEQYF. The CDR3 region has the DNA TGTGCCAGCAGCCCTCGACTAGGAGGGATTTCGACCCGGATATATCTCGAGCAGTACTTC.